This note documents a single TCR beta chain sequence. Absence of ophthalmopathy progression within 18 months defined stable Graves' hyperthyroidism. Among the patients, aged 18 to 65, hyperthyroidism was newly diagnosed and had lasted under 2 months. A patient was excluded if there was uncontrolled infection, other autoimmune disease, pregnancy or lactation. Fresh peripheral blood, roughly 9.8 ml of it, supplied the PBMCs. Germline CDR1 and CDR2: SGHDT and YYEEEE. With 2 bases removed from V and 7 bases from J, the gap between germline ends came to 13 bases. This CDR3 contains 14 residues. The data were obtained in a study of T cells in Graves' hyperthyroidism and ophthalmopathy. Amplification yielded TCR beta CDR3 regions, with RNA transcripts as the source. HTBI primers were the set used in a first-round RT-PCR of the TCR CDR3. TCRdb used MiXCR to reprocess the multiplex PCR reads, holding one entry per CDR3 protein. Of fewer than 700,000 distinct CDR3 sequences in the sample, 16% are singletons; the top ten hold 3.5% to 4%.

The chain has TRBV5-6 and TRBJ2-1, with D tentatively TRBD2 (5 bases). Sequencing was done on a sample of blood. This receptor was obtained from a woman aged 25 to 39 with Graves' hyperthyroidism. The CDR3 sequence: CASSFVARANEQFF. The CDR3 DNA sequence: TGTGCCAGCAGCTTCGTAGCGCGAGCGAATGAGCAGTTCTTC.